The clone carrying this TCR beta chain was seen a handful of times. Its antigen remains unidentified. In TCRdb, the 5' RACE reads were re-called with MiXCR into one record per CDR3 protein. The data contain some 37,000 distinct CDR3 sequences, approximately 17% of them seen just once; the ten biggest clones take up over 45%. This sample is drawn from a study of CD8 T cells in ankylosing spondylitis. Findings of the study overall: Reactive arthritis synovial fluid and blood were previously reported to contain some motif variants.

The origin of this receptor is a male donor with ankylosing spondylitis or in good health (not recorded which). The specimen sequenced was blood.

The CDR3 DNA follows: TGTGCCAGCAGTGAATTTCGACAGGGTAACACTGAAGCTTTCTTT. Amino acids: CASSEFRQGNTEAFF. The genes are TRBV2 and TRBJ1-1; 7 bases are shared with TRBD1. Germline lookup yields CDR1 SNHLY and CDR2 FYNNEI. This CDR3 spans 15 amino acids. The J segment lost 2 bases and the V segment lost 2 bases, leaving 5 bases of the junction unmatched.